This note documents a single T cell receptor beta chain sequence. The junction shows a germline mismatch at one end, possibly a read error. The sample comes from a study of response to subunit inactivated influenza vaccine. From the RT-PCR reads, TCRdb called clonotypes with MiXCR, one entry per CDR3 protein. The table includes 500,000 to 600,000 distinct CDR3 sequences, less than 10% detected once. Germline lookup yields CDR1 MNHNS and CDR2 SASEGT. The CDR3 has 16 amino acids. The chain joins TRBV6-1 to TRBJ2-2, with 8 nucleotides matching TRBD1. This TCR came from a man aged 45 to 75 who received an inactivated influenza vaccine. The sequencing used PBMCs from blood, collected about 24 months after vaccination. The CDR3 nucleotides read TGTGCCAGCAGAGAAGCTCCAGGGGGCGCGGAGGGGGAGCTGTTTTTT. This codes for CASREAPGGAEGELFF.